This T cell receptor (beta chain) was recorded in a study of shared clonotypes between healthy human individuals. The table came from immunoSEQ multiplex PCR; TCRdb's copy has only in-frame clones and leaves some out. The sample consists of about 480,000 clones, nearly 80% of them appearing once. The CDR3 is 13 amino acids. The germline V gene has CDR1 SGHAT and CDR2 FQNNGV. Trimming left V 5 bases short and J 3 bases short, with 10 bases between. This chain links TRBV11-2 with TRBJ2-5; unclear D gene. Sequencing input: PBMCs. The TCR sequence derives from a woman in her thirties or forties in good health. Some clones in this sample may be carry-over from other donors' samples. The CDR3 DNA reads as TGTGCCAGCAGCCGCCACCGGGAAGAGACCCAGTACTTC. It specifies CASSRHREETQYF.